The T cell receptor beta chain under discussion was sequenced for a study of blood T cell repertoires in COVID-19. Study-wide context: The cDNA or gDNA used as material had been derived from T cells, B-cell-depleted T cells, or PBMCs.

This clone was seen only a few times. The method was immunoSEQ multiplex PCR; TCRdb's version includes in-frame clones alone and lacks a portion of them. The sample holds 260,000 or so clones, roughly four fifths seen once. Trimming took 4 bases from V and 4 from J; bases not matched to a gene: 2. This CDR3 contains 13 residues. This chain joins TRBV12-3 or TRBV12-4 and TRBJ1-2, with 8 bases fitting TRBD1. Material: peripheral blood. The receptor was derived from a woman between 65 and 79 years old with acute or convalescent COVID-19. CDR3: CASSWDRTYGYTF. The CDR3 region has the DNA TGTGCCAGCAGTTGGGACAGGACCTATGGCTACACCTTC.